These T cell receptor beta chains were read from a single sample in a study of T-cell memory formation after mild COVID-19. From the 5' RACE reads, TCRdb called clonotypes with MiXCR, one entry per CDR3 protein. The repertoire consists of 350,000 to 500,000 distinct CDR3 sequences, with around a quarter occurring once and the leading ten covering less than 15%. Source material: PBMCs or a T cell subset sorted from them (not recorded which). These receptor sequences come from an adult woman who had mild COVID-19 (a few samples of this study predate the infection). Cell type and time point are not known. Both conserved end residues are part of each CDR3. The D gene is left open where the match is weak. A row's size may be missing; if present it is once, few, many or a size class.

clone size	D gene	CDR3 length	V gene	J gene	CDR3 DNA	CDR3 protein
NA	TRBD1	13	TRBV2	TRBJ2-2	TGTGCCAGCAGTGCGCGACAGGGCGGGGAGCTGTTTTTT	CASSARQGGELFF
few	NA	12	TRBV24-1	TRBJ2-7	TGTGCCACCAGTGATACATATAGCGAGCAGTACTTC	CATSDTYSEQYF
many	TRBD2	17	TRBV19	TRBJ2-1	TGTGCCAGTAGTATAGATGGGAGGGACTACCCTACATCAGAGCAGTTCTTC	CASSIDGRDYPTSEQFF
NA	TRBD2	16	TRBV7-6	TRBJ2-5	TGTGCCAGCAGCTCGCGCCCGGGACTAGTTCAAGAGACCCAGTACTTC	CASSSRPGLVQETQYF
few	NA	14	TRBV7-6	TRBJ2-7	TGTGCCAGCAGCCCTCAGACGCATACCTACGAGCAGTACTTC	CASSPQTHTYEQYF
NA	NA	18	TRBV27	TRBJ2-6	TGTGCCAGCAGTTATTTCGGGTGGAGTAGCTCTGGGGCCAACGTCCTGACTTTC	CASSYFGWSSSGANVLTF
NA	NA	13	TRBV7-9	TRBJ2-7	TGTGCCAGCAGCTTAGCGAGGCAGCTCGGGCTTCACTTC	CASSLARQLGLHF
NA	NA	13	TRBV27	TRBJ1-1	TGTGCCAGCAAGGTGTGGGAAGACACTGAAGCTTTCTTT	CASKVWEDTEAFF
NA	NA	12	TRBV24-1	TRBJ2-3	TGTGCCACCAGTGACCTCCCTGGGCCCCGGTATTTT	CATSDLPGPRYF
few	NA	16	TRBV5-6	TRBJ2-7	TGTGCCAGCAGCTTGAGTTGGCAGGGACCCTTCTACGAGCAGTACTTC	CASSLSWQGPFYEQYF
few	NA	17	TRBV9	TRBJ2-2	TGTGCCAGCAGCGTAGATCTCCTGATCGGGAACACCGGGGAGCTGTTTTTT	CASSVDLLIGNTGELFF
NA	TRBD1	16	TRBV7-8	TRBJ2-7	TGTGCCAGCAGCTTAGCCTCAGGGGGCGTCGGGTACGAGCAGTACTTC	CASSLASGGVGYEQYF
NA	NA	12	TRBV20-1	TRBJ1-2	TGCAGTGCTCACAGGGATCTCTATGGCTACACCTTC	CSAHRDLYGYTF
NA	TRBD1	15	TRBV4-1	TRBJ2-7	TGCGCCAGCAGCCACCAGGACAGGGGGGGCTACGAGCAGTACTTC	CASSHQDRGGYEQYF
NA	TRBD1	16	TRBV2	TRBJ2-7	TGTGCCAGCAGCGGGTGGGACAGGACAGGGCGTTCGGAGCAGTACTTC	CASSGWDRTGRSEQYF
NA	NA	13	TRBV6-5	TRBJ1-2	TGTGCCAGCAGTTACGGGGGCGCGTATGGCTACACCTTC	CASSYGGAYGYTF
few	NA	15	TRBV10-3	TRBJ1-5	TGTGCCATCAGTGACGGGGTGGAGGGCAATCAGCCCCAGCATTTT	CAISDGVEGNQPQHF
few	NA	15	TRBV4-1	TRBJ2-7	TGCGCCAGCAGCCAAGAGGAGGACACAACCTACGAGCAGTACTTC	CASSQEEDTTYEQYF
few	NA	15	TRBV7-8	TRBJ2-6	TGTGCCAGCAGCCAACAGGTCTCTGGGGCCAACGTCCTGACTTTC	CASSQQVSGANVLTF
few	NA	15	TRBV10-3	TRBJ2-7	TGTGCCATCAGTGAGACCGGGACCGGGCGATACGAGCAGTACTTC	CAISETGTGRYEQYF
NA	TRBD1	15	TRBV7-2	TRBJ1-5	TGTGCCAGCAGCCCGGACAGGGGTAACAATCAGCCCCAGCATTTT	CASSPDRGNNQPQHF
NA	TRBD1	15	TRBV5-4	TRBJ2-5	TGTGCCAGCAGCAGGAGGACAGGGCTTAAAGAGACCCAGTACTTC	CASSRRTGLKETQYF